This TCR beta chain was retrieved from a study of T cells in Graves' hyperthyroidism and ophthalmopathy. This clonotype occurred many times. Graves' hyperthyroidism was deemed stable given no ophthalmopathy progression within 18 months. Uncontrolled infections, other autoimmune diseases, pregnancy or lactation led to exclusion of patients. The diagnostic basis comprised clinical symptoms, serum thyroxine and TRAb, thyroid ultrasound and orbital computed tomography. The CDR3 has 15 residues. Germline V lookup: CDR1 SEHNR, CDR2 FQNEAQ (reference sequence). V shed 5 bases, J shed 4 bases, and the junction held 5 bases outside the gene matches. Amplification of TCR beta CDR3 regions used RNA as the template. The HTBI primer set drove a first-round RT-PCR of the TCR CDR3. TCRdb used MiXCR to reprocess the multiplex PCR reads, holding one entry per CDR3 protein. The data show hundreds of thousands of distinct CDR3 sequences, about 15% seen once.

The source material was blood. The clonotype was recovered from a woman in her twenties or thirties with Graves' hyperthyroidism. The chain has TRBV7-9 and TRBJ2-3; 11 bases agree with TRBD1. The CDR3 nucleotides are TGTGCCAGCAGCGCGGGGACAGGGGGACCAGATACGCAGTATTTT. Its protein is CASSAGTGGPDTQYF.